This is a list of T cell receptor beta chains from one sample in a study of T-cell reconstitution after alpha-beta-depleted transplantation in children. TCRdb analysed the PCR reads with MiXCR anew, one entry per CDR3 protein. The sample consists of about 870,000 distinct CDR3 sequences, under 20% of them appearing once. The material sequenced was PBMCs, mostly from graft donor cells, taken 360 days after TCRalphabeta/CD19-depleted stem cell transplant. These receptors all come from a male patient younger than 18 who had a stem cell transplant for acute lymphoblastic leukemia, so the T cells may come from the graft donor. Both conserved end residues are part of each CDR3. Each record gives: J gene, clone size, D gene, V gene, CDR3 protein, CDR3 DNA. A D gene is named only where the DNA matches it firmly. Expanded clones are given a class, and other clones once, few, many or no size at all.

TRBJ2-7 - TRBD1 TRBV7-3 CASSTKYPGQGEPEQYF TGTGCCAGCAGCACCAAATATCCGGGACAGGGGGAGCCCGAGCAGTACTTC
TRBJ1-1 - TRBD1 TRBV20-1 CSASEGVVTGVFNTEAFF TGCAGTGCTAGTGAAGGAGTTGTGACAGGGGTCTTTAACACTGAAGCTTTCTTT
TRBJ2-1 few TRBD2 TRBV27 CASSFAGTSGRNEQFF TGTGCCAGCAGTTTCGCCGGGACTAGCGGGAGGAATGAGCAGTTCTTC
TRBJ2-7 few TRBD2 TRBV12-3/TRBV12-4 CASNLAGHSYEQYF TGTGCCAGCAACTTAGCGGGTCACTCCTACGAGCAGTACTTC
TRBJ2-7 - - TRBV27 CASSPQGSHYEQYF TGTGCCAGCAGTCCGCAGGGATCCCACTACGAGCAGTACTTC
TRBJ2-7 - TRBD1 TRBV7-3 CASSLWHRGDSYEQYF TGTGCCAGCAGCTTATGGCACAGGGGAGACTCCTACGAGCAGTACTTC
TRBJ2-7 - - TRBV10-3 CAISAGAWEQYF TGTGCCATCAGTGCAGGGGCTTGGGAGCAGTACTTC
TRBJ2-2 - - TRBV27 CASSLTALNTGELFF TGTGCCAGCAGTTTAACGGCCCTGAACACCGGGGAGCTGTTTTTT
TRBJ2-5 - TRBD2 TRBV27 CASRPSFGRAGETQYF TGTGCCAGCAGACCTTCTTTCGGGAGGGCCGGGGAGACCCAGTACTTC
TRBJ2-2 - - TRBV4-1 CASSRGARGTGELFF TGCGCCAGCAGTCGGGGGGCAAGGGGGACCGGGGAGCTGTTTTTT
TRBJ2-1 - - TRBV24-1 CATSDLDGGSYNEQFF TGTGCCACCAGTGATTTAGATGGGGGTTCCTACAATGAGCAGTTCTTC
TRBJ2-7 few TRBD1 TRBV12-3/TRBV12-4 CASSLEYRTGSYEQYF TGTGCCAGCAGTTTAGAGTATCGGACAGGGAGCTACGAGCAGTACTTC
TRBJ2-3 many - TRBV5-5 CASSLGRVFTDTQYF TGTGCCAGCAGCTTGGGGAGGGTATTCACAGATACGCAGTATTTT
TRBJ2-7 many TRBD2 TRBV12-3/TRBV12-4 CASSPIMAGGLAYEQYF TGTGCCAGCAGTCCGATCATGGCGGGGGGGCTCGCCTACGAGCAGTACTTC
TRBJ1-2 few - TRBV29-1 CSVPPGAYGYTF TGCAGCGTACCCCCGGGGGCCTATGGCTACACCTTC
TRBJ2-7 many - TRBV29-1 CSAHRARGEQYF TGCAGCGCACACAGGGCCCGGGGGGAGCAGTACTTC
TRBJ2-7 few TRBD1 TRBV9 CASSVGTGGLYEQYF TGTGCCAGCAGCGTTGGGACAGGGGGCCTCTACGAGCAGTACTTC
TRBJ2-2 few TRBD2 TRBV6-4 CASKRTSSGELFF TGTGCCAGCAAGAGGACTAGTTCCGGGGAGCTGTTTTTT
TRBJ2-1 - TRBD2 TRBV2 CASSEVLAAGYNEQFF TGTGCCAGCAGTGAAGTACTAGCGGCGGGGTACAATGAGCAGTTCTTC
TRBJ2-1 few - TRBV5-1 CASSLVGPGLNEQFF TGCGCCAGCAGCTTGGTCGGCCCGGGCCTCAATGAGCAGTTCTTC
TRBJ2-4 few - TRBV29-1 CSVQTVAKNIQYF TGCAGCGTTCAAACAGTAGCCAAAAACATTCAGTACTTC
TRBJ2-7 few - TRBV18 CASSPLQGVEQYF TGTGCCAGCTCACCACTACAGGGAGTCGAGCAGTACTTC
TRBJ2-7 - TRBD2 TRBV6-1 CASGGEAGGRNNEQYF TGTGCCAGCGGGGGTGAAGCGGGAGGGCGCAACAACGAGCAGTACTTC
TRBJ2-1 - TRBD1 TRBV23-1 CASSQIGRGQSNEQFF TGCGCCAGCAGTCAAATTGGCAGGGGGCAGAGCAATGAGCAGTTCTTC
TRBJ2-7 few - TRBV6-5 CASSYSIGGGPYEQYF TGTGCCAGCAGTTACTCGATTGGTGGGGGACCCTACGAGCAGTACTTC
TRBJ2-7 few - TRBV12-3/TRBV12-4 CASSWELGGYEQYF TGTGCCAGCAGTTGGGAACTAGGTGGCTACGAGCAGTACTTC
TRBJ2-1 many TRBD1 TRBV29-1 CSVRDRGTYNEQFF TGCAGCGTTCGAGACAGGGGGACCTACAATGAGCAGTTCTTC
TRBJ1-1 few TRBD1 TRBV5-1 CASSLAFDRGMVTEAFF TGCGCCAGCAGCTTGGCTTTTGACAGGGGGATGGTCACTGAAGCTTTCTTT
TRBJ2-4 - - TRBV7-9 CASSLSGKIPVAKNIQYF TGTGCCAGCAGCTTATCCGGAAAGATCCCTGTAGCCAAAAACATTCAGTACTTC
TRBJ1-6 - - TRBV6-5 CASSYTGTPNSPLHF TGTGCCAGCAGTTACACAGGGACACCGAATTCACCCCTCCACTTT
TRBJ1-4 few - TRBV20-1 CSATDAGFFNEKLFF TGCAGTGCTACGGACGCAGGGTTCTTTAATGAAAAACTGTTTTTT
TRBJ2-1 - - TRBV12-3/TRBV12-4 CASSFSSSLRGYNEQFF TGTGCCAGCAGTTTTAGTTCCTCATTGCGAGGCTACAATGAGCAGTTCTTC
TRBJ2-7 - - TRBV28 CTSSSMGVEQYF TGTACCAGCAGTTCCATGGGCGTGGAGCAGTACTTC
TRBJ2-7 - - TRBV13 CASSLGGDAPRYEQYF TGTGCCAGCAGCTTAGGAGGCGACGCCCCTCGCTACGAGCAGTACTTC
TRBJ2-3 - - TRBV18 CASSLPVVTFQYF TGTGCCAGCTCACTCCCCGTCGTCACGTTTCAGTATTTT
TRBJ1-1 - TRBD1 TRBV20-1 CSASLLSRDRDWFTEAFF TGCAGTGCTAGTTTGTTGTCGCGGGACAGGGATTGGTTCACTGAAGCTTTCTTT
TRBJ1-5 - - TRBV27 CASSYGGVNQPQHF TGTGCCAGCAGTTATGGGGGCGTCAATCAGCCCCAGCATTTT
TRBJ2-7 - TRBD2 TRBV5-1 CASSLVGLAGGRAYEQYF TGCGCCAGCAGCTTGGTGGGACTAGCGGGAGGACGGGCCTACGAGCAGTACTTC
TRBJ1-2 - - TRBV10-3 CAISPLVGTNYGYTF TGTGCCATCAGTCCATTGGTGGGTACTAACTATGGCTACACCTTC
TRBJ2-7 - TRBD1 TRBV4-1 CASSLTGPPYEQYF TGCGCCAGCAGCTTGACAGGGCCGCCCTACGAGCAGTACTTC
TRBJ1-2 few - TRBV12-3/TRBV12-4 CASTLDGLPNYGYTF TGTGCCAGCACCCTCGACGGACTTCCTAACTATGGCTACACCTTC
TRBJ2-5 few - TRBV7-2 CASNLGLPETQYF TGTGCCAGCAACCTGGGACTTCCGGAGACCCAGTACTTC
TRBJ1-6 many TRBD1 TRBV3-1 CASSFFDRDDSPLHF TGTGCCAGCAGTTTTTTTGACAGGGATGATTCACCCCTCCACTTT
TRBJ2-2 - TRBD1 TRBV11-1 CASSPLGPGQGTSGELFF TGTGCCAGCAGCCCTCTGGGGCCGGGACAGGGGACTTCCGGGGAGCTGTTTTTT
TRBJ2-7 few TRBD2 TRBV20-1 CSARDPGTSGRYEQYF TGCAGTGCTAGAGATCCCGGGACTAGCGGGAGATACGAGCAGTACTTC